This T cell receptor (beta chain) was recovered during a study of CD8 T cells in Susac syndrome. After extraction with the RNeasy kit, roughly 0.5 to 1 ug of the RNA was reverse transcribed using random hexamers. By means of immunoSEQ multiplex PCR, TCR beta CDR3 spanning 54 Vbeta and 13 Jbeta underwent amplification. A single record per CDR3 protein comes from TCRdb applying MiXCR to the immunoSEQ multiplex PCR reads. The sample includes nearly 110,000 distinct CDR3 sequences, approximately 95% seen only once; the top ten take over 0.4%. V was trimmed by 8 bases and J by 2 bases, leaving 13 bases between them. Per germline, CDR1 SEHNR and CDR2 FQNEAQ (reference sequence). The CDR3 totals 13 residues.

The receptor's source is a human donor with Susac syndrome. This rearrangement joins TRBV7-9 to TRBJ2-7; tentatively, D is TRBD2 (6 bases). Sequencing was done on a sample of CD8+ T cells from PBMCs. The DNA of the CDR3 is TGTGCCAGCCATGAGGGAGGAACCTACGAGCAGTACTTC. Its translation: CASHEGGTYEQYF.